The TCR beta chain under discussion was sequenced for a study of blood T cells in healthy people across ages. Study-wide results and limits: Per-million-T-cell TCR beta diversity fell roughly linearly with age.

The length of the CDR3 is 14 residues. The V segment lost 3 bases and the J segment 6 bases; nucleotides outside the gene matches: 6. There are a few counts of this clonotype. Its antigen is currently unknown. Combining a sample-barcoded 5' primer with a J-beta primer mix, a second PCR ran for roughly 7 to 12 cycles. A template-switch adaptor with 12 random nucleotides tagged each cDNA molecule. TCRdb re-called the 5' RACE reads through MiXCR, storing one row per CDR3 protein. The top ten clones hold 3% to 4.5% of a sample with more than 500,000 distinct CDR3 sequences, 27% of them seen once. The same sample was also studied in work on T cells of mothers and their children. That report notes: Per child, around 2.7 million TCR beta CDR3 reads were obtained, against over 8.5 million per mother. At a sensitivity of about 92 clones per million clonotypes, no persistent microchimeric T cell clones appeared.

The J gene is TRBJ1-2, the V gene TRBV12-3 or TRBV12-4; 8 nucleotides line up with TRBD1. The receptor's source is a boy aged 2 to 9 in good health. Sample: blood. The CDR3 spells CASSFGGQEDGYTF. Here the CDR3 DNA reads TGTGCCAGCAGTTTTGGGGGACAGGAGGATGGCTACACCTTC.